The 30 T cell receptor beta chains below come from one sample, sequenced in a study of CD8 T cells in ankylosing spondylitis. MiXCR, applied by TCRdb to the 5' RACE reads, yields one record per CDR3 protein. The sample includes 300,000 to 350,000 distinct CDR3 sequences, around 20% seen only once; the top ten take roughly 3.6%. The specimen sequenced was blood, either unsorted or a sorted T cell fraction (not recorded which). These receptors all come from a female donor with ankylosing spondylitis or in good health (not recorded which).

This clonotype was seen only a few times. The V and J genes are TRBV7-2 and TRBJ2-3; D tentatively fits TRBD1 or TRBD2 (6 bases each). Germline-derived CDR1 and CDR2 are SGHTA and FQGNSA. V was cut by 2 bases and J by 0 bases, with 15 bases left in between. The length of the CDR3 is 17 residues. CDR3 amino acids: CASSLSGAGPSTDTQYF. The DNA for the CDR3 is TGTGCCAGCAGCTTATCGGGGGCAGGACCTAGCACAGATACGCAGTATTTT.

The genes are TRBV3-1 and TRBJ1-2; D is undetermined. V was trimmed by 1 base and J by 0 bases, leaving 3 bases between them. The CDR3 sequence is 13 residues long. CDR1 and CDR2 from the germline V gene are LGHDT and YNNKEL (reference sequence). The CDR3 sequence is CASSQVTNYGYTF. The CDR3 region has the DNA TGTGCCAGCAGCCAAGTGACTAACTATGGCTACACCTTC.

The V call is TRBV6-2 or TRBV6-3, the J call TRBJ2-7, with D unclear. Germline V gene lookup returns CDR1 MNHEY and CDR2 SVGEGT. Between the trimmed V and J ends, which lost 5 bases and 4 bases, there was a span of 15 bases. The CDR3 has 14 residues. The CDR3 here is CASSPMNGPYEQYF. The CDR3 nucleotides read TGTGCCAGCAGTCCCATGAACGGGCCTTACGAGCAGTACTTC.

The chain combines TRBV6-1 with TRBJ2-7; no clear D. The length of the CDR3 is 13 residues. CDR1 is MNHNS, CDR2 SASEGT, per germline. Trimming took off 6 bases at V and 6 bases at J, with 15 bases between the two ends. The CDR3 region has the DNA TGTGCCAGCAGCCTGGACCGTACCGGCGAGCAGTACTTC. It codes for CASSLDRTGEQYF.

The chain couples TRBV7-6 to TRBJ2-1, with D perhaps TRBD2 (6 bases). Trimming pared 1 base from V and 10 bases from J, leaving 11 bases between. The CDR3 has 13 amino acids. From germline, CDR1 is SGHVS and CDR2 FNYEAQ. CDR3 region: CASSLVEGMEQFF. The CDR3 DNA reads TGTGCCAGCAGCTTAGTGGAGGGAATGGAGCAGTTCTTC.

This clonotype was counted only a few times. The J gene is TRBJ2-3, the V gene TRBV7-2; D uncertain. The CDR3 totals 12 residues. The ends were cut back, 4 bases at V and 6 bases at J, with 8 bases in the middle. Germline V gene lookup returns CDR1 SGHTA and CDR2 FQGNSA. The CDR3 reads CASSSASDTQYF. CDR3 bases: TGTGCCAGCAGCTCGGCTTCGGATACGCAGTATTTT.

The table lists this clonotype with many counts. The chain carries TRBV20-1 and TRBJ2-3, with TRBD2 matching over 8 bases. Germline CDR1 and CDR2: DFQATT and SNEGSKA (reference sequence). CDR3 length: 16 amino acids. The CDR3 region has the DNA TGCAGGGGGCGTGAGCGGGAGTCAGCTAGCACAGATACGCAGTATTTT. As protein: CRGRERESASTDTQYF.

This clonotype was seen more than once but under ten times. The CDR3 is CASSDWVSRSLKGTQYF. CDR3 coding DNA: TGTGCCAGCAGTGATTGGGTGTCTCGCTCCCTCAAAGGGACCCAGTACTTC. V gene TRBV2 combines with J gene TRBJ2-5; D unclear. CDR1 is SNHLY and CDR2 is FYNNEI in the germline V gene. V lost 3 bases and J lost 7, with 24 bases in between. The CDR3 totals 17 residues. The complete variable domain, with remaining parts taken from reference TRBV2 and TRBJ2-5, reads EPEVTQTPSHQVTQMGQEVILRCVPISNHLYFYWYRQILGQKVEFLVSFYNNEISEKSEIFDDQFSVERPDGSNFTLKIRSTKLEDSAMYFCASSDWVSRSLKGTQYFGPGTRLLVL.

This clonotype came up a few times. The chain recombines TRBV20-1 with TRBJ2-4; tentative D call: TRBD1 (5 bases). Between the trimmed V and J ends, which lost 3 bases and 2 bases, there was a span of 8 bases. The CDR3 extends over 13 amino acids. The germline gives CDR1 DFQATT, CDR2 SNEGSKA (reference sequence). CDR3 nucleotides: TGCAGTGCTAGGGCAGGGCCCAAAAACATTCAGTACTTC. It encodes CSARAGPKNIQYF.

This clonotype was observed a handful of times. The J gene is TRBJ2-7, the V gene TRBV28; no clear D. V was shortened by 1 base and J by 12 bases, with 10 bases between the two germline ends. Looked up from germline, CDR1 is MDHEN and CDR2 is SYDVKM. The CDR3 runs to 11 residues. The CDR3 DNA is TGTGCCAGCAGTTTATCGTCCTTGGCGTACTTC. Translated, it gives CASSLSSLAYF.

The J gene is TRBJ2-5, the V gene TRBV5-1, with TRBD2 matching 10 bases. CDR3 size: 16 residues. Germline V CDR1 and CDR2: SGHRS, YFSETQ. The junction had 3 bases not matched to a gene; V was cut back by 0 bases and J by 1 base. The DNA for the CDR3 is TGCGCCAGCAGCTTGGCTTCTAGCGGGAGCCAAGAGACCCAGTACTTC. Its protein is CASSLASSGSQETQYF.

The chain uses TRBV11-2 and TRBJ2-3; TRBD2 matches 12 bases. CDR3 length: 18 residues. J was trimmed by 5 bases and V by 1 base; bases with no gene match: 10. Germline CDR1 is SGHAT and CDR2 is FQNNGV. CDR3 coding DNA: TGTGCCAGCAGCTTAGTTGGGGTCCGACTAGCGGGAGAAGATACGCAGTATTTT. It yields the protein CASSLVGVRLAGEDTQYF.

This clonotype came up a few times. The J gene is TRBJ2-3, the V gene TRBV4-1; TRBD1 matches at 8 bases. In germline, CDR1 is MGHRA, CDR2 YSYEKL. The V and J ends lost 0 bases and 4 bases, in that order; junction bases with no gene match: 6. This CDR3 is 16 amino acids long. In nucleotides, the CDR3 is TGCGCCAGCAGCCAAGATAGCAGGGGGCTGTCAGATACGCAGTATTTT. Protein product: CASSQDSRGLSDTQYF.

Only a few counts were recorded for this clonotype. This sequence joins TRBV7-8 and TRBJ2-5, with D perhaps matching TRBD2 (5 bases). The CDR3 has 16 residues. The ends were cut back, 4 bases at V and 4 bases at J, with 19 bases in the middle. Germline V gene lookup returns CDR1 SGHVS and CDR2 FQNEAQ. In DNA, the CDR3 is TGTGCCAGCAGCTCGGCGAGGGTCGGCGGGCGAGAGACCCAGTACTTC. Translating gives CASSSARVGGRETQYF.

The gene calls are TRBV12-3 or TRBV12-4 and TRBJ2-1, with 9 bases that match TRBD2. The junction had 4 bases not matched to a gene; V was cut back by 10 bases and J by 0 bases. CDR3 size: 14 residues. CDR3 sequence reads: CATSGASSYNEQFF. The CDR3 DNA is TGTGCCACTAGCGGGGCCAGCTCCTACAATGAGCAGTTCTTC.

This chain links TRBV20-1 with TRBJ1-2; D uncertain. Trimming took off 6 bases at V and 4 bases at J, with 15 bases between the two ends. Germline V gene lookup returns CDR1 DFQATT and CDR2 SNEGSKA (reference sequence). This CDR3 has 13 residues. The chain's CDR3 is CSATAPGGYGYTF. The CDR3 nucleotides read TGCAGTGCCACAGCCCCTGGCGGCTATGGCTACACCTTC.

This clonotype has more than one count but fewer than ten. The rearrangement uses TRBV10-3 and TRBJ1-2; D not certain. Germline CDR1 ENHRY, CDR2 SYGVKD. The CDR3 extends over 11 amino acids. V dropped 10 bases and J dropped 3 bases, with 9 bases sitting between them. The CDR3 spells CATQQDYGYTF. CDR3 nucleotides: TGTGCCACCCAGCAGGACTATGGCTACACCTTC.

The CDR3 sequence is CAWSVIEFYGYTF. CDR3 sequence (DNA): TGTGCCTGGAGTGTAATTGAATTCTATGGCTACACCTTC. The chain is built from TRBV30 and TRBJ1-2; no clear D gene. V lost 0 bases and J 4 bases, leaving 9 bases between the germline ends. Germline CDR1 is GTSNPN and CDR2 is SVGIG (reference sequence). The CDR3 has 13 amino acids.

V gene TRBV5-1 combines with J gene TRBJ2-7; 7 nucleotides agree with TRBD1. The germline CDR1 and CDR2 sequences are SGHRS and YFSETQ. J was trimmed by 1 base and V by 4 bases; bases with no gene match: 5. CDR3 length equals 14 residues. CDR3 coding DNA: TGCGCCAGCAGCCAGCAGGGGGTTTCCTACGAGCAGTACTTC. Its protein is CASSQQGVSYEQYF.

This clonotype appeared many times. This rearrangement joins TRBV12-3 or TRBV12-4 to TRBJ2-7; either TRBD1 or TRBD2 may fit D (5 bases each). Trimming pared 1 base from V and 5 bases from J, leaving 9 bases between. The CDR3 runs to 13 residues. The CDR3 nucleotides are TGTGCCAGCAGTTTAGGGGGGTTGAACGAGCAGTACTTC. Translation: CASSLGGLNEQYF.

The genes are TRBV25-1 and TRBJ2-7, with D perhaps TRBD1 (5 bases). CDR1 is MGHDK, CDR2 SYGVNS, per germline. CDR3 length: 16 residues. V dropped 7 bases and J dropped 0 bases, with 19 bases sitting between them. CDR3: CASTKDTSTGSYEQYF. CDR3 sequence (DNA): TGTGCCAGCACCAAAGACACCTCTACAGGCTCCTACGAGCAGTACTTC.

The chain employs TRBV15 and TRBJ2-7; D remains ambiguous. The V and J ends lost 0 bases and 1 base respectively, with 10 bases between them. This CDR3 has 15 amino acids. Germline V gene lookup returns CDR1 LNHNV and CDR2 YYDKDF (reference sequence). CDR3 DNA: TGTGCCACCAGCAGAGAAGGAAAGCCTTCCTACGAGCAGTACTTC. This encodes CATSREGKPSYEQYF.

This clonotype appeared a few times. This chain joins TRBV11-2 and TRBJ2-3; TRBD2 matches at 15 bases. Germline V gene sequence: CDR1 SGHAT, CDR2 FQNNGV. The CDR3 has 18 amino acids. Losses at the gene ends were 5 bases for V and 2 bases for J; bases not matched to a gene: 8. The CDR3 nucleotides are TGTGCCAGCAGCGAACGGACTAGCGGGAGGGCCCCCACAGATACGCAGTATTTT. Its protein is CASSERTSGRAPTDTQYF. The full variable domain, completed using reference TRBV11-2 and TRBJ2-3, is EAGVAQSPRYKIIEKRQSVAFWCNPISGHATLYWYQQILGQGPKLLIQFQNNGVVDDSQLPKDRFSAERLKGVDSTLKIQPAKLEDSAVYLCASSERTSGRAPTDTQYFGPGTRLTVL.

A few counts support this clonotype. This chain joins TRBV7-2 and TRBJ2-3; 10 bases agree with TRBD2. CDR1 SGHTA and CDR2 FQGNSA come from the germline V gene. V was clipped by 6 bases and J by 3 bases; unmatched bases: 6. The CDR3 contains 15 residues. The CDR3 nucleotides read TGTGCCAGCAGTACCAGGACTAGCGGTACAGATACGCAGTATTTT. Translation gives CASSTRTSGTDTQYF.

CDR3 sequence: CASSDHADIPLAAFF. CDR3 bases: TGTGCCAGCAGTGACCACGCGGACATTCCCCTCGCAGCTTTCTTT. The rearrangement joins TRBV6-1 to TRBJ1-1; possible D gene TRBD1, 5 bases. The CDR3 length is 15 residues. V was trimmed by 3 bases and J by 10 bases, leaving 21 bases between them. Per the germline V gene, CDR1 is MNHNS and CDR2 is SASEGT.

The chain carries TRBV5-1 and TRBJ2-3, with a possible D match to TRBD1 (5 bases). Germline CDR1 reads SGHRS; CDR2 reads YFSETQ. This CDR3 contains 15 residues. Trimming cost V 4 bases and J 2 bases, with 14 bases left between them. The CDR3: CASSPLRDTTDTQYF. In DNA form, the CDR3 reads TGCGCCAGCAGCCCCCTCAGGGATACCACAGATACGCAGTATTTT.

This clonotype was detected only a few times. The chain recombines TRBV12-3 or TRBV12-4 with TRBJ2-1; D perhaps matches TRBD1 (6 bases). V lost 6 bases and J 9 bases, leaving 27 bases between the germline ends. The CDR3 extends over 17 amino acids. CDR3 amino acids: CASSPRGGAPPGGEQFF. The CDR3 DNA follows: TGTGCCAGCAGCCCCAGGGGTGGGGCCCCTCCGGGCGGTGAGCAGTTCTTC.

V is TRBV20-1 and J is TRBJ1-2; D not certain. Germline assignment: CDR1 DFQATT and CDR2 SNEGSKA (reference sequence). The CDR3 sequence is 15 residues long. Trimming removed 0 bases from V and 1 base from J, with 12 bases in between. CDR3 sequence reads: CSARELQTGNYGYTF. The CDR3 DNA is TGCAGTGCTAGAGAACTGCAGACTGGTAACTATGGCTACACCTTC.

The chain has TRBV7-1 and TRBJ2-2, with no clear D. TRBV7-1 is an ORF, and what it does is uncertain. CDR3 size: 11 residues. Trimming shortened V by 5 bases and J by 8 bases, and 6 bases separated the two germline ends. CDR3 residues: CASSAGGELFF. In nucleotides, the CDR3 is TGTGCCAGCAGCGCAGGAGGGGAGCTGTTTTTT.

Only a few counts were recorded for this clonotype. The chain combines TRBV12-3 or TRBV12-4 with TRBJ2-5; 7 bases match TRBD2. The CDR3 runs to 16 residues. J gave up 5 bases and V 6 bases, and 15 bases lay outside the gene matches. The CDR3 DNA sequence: TGTGCCAGCAGCCGAAGGGGCGGGAGTCGCGCGGAGACCCAGTACTTC. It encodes CASSRRGGSRAETQYF.